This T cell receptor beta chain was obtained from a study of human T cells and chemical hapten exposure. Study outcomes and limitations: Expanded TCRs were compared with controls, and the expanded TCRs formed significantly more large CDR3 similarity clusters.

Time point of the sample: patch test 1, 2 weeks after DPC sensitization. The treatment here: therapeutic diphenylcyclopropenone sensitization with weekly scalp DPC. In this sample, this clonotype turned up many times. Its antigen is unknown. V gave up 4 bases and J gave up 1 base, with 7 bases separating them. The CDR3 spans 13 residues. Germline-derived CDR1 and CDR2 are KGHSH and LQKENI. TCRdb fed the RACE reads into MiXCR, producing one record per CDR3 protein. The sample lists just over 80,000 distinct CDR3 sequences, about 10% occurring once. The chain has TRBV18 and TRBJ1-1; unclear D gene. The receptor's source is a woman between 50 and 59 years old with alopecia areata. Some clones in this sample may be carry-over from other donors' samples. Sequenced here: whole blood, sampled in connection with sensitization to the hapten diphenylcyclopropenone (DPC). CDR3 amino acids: CASSQGKNTEAFF. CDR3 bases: TGTGCCAGCTCACAAGGAAAGAACACTGAAGCTTTCTTT.